This record looks at one T cell receptor beta chain sequence and its context. Treatment: 15 to 20 received Ad26.COV2.S at low or high dose, single or two shots; a few received placebo; per-sample allocation not given. Collection of samples fell on day 63 after the first vaccine or placebo injection. The donor's status was that of an adult aged 18-55 years in Boston. An Ad26 vector carrying the Wuhan-strain SARS-CoV-2 spike served as the vaccine. The trim removed 6 bases at V and 4 bases at J, leaving 11 bases unmatched. Germline V gene sequence: CDR1 SGHVS, CDR2 FNYEAQ. The CDR3 extends over 16 amino acids. Profiled with immunoSEQ multiplex PCR; TCRdb holds only in-frame clones, not every one. The sample has 440,000 or so clones, roughly 87% seen once. The data belong to a study of Ad26.COV2.S vaccination and SARS-CoV-2 variants.

Sequencing used peripheral blood, obtained in a trial of Ad26.COV2.S vaccine versus placebo. This chain links TRBV7-6 with TRBJ2-1, with 8 bases that match TRBD1. This receptor was identified in a person aged 18-65 years who received the Ad26.COV2.S COVID-19 vaccine or a placebo. CDR3 DNA sequence: TGTGCCAGCAGTTTCATTTCGGGACAGGAATACAATGAGCAGTTCTTC. It encodes CASSFISGQEYNEQFF.